This T cell receptor (beta chain) comes out of a study of CD4 and CD8 cells across lung adenocarcinoma regions. Germline-derived CDR1 and CDR2 are WSHSY and SAAADI. The CDR3 is 14 amino acids. Donors had localized lung adenocarcinoma, a non-small cell lung cancer. TCRdb analysed the PCR reads with MiXCR anew, one entry per CDR3 protein. The table records about 19,000 distinct CDR3 sequences, 46% of them present only once. Sequenced: CD4+ T cells from the margin of a lung tumor. The V gene is TRBV10-2, the J gene TRBJ2-3, with D possibly TRBD1 on 6 matching bases. The DNA end favors TRBJ2-4, so the J call may be wrong. This TCR derives from a male donor with lung adenocarcinoma. The CD4 and CD8 labels of this study may be unreliable. The CDR3 nucleotides read TGCGCCAGCTGGGGGCTAGGGGCCACAGACACTCAGTACTTC. This translates into CASWGLGATDTQYF.